This T cell receptor beta chain came from a study of human T cells and chemical hapten exposure. Time point noted: patch test 3, about 24 weeks after DPC sensitization. This sample's treatment: therapeutic diphenylcyclopropenone sensitization with weekly scalp DPC. TCRdb re-called the RACE reads with MiXCR, one entry per CDR3 protein. The data hold about 82,000 distinct CDR3 sequences, with under 15% observed a single time. Germline CDR1 is DFQATT and CDR2 is SNEGSKA (reference sequence). V gave up 0 bases and J gave up 11 bases, with 17 bases separating them. The CDR3 is made up of 14 amino acids. V gene TRBV20-1 combines with J gene TRBJ2-1, with D tentatively TRBD2 (7 bases). This TCR derives from a woman between 45 and 65 years old with alopecia areata. Some clones in this sample may be carry-over from other donors' samples. Sequenced material: whole blood, taken in connection with sensitization to the hapten diphenylcyclopropenone (DPC). The chain's CDR3 is CSARDRARRGQQFF. DNA for the CDR3: TGCAGTGCTAGAGACCGCGCTAGGCGGGGGCAGCAGTTCTTC.